Listed below are T cell receptor beta chains from one sample, sequenced in a study of molecular identifiers for immune sequencing clone quantification. TCRdb re-called the PCR reads with MiXCR, one entry per CDR3 protein. This table has a few hundred thousand distinct CDR3 sequences, roughly 23% appearing once. Sample: naive CD8+ T cells from blood, with Jurkat cell RNA spiked in. These receptors originate from a human donor in good health. Some libraries in this study had Jurkat cell RNA spiked in. Each CDR3 is given with its conserved first and last residue. Each record gives: CDR3 DNA, CDR3 protein, D gene, V gene, clone size, J gene. D genes are given only for firm matches. Only part of the rows carry a size: once, few, many, or a class if the clone is expanded.

TGTGCCAGCAGTCTCACACCGGGGGAGCGGGAGGAGCAAGAGACCCAGTACTTC,CASSLTPGEREEQETQYF,NA,TRBV21-1,many,TRBJ2-5
TGCAGTGCTAGAGGGGCGGGGGACCTTTACGAGCAGTACTTC,CSARGAGDLYEQYF,TRBD2,TRBV20-1,NA,TRBJ2-7
TGTGCCAGCAGCGGGGGTGGGTGGAACACCGGGGAGCTGTTTTTT,CASSGGGWNTGELFF,NA,TRBV9,NA,TRBJ2-2
TGCGCCAGCAGTGAGAGACACTTCTACGAGCAGTACTTC,CASSERHFYEQYF,NA,TRBV6-1,NA,TRBJ2-7
TGTGCCAGCAGTTTAGAGGGGAACTACGGGCAGTACTTC,CASSLEGNYGQYF,NA,TRBV27,NA,TRBJ2-7
TGCAGTGCTAGAGGGTACAGTGACTATGGCTACACCTTC,CSARGYSDYGYTF,NA,TRBV20-1,many,TRBJ1-2
TGCGCCAGCAGCCAAGATAACTACGGGGCTTACAATGAGCAGTTCTTC,CASSQDNYGAYNEQFF,NA,TRBV4-3,NA,TRBJ2-1
TGTGCCAGCAGTTACGGTGCAGCGAACACTGAAGCTTTCTTT,CASSYGAANTEAFF,NA,TRBV6-5,few,TRBJ1-1
TGTGCCAGCAGTCACGGGCACGAGCAGTACTTC,CASSHGHEQYF,NA,TRBV28,few,TRBJ2-7
TGTGCCAGCAGCGTTTCATGGGGGGCGGGTGAAAAACTGTTTTTT,CASSVSWGAGEKLFF,NA,TRBV9,NA,TRBJ1-4
TGTGCCAGCAGTGAAGCGGGGGGTGGGAGCACTGAAGCTTTCTTT,CASSEAGGGSTEAFF,NA,TRBV2,few,TRBJ1-1
TGCAGCGTTTTGTACGCAGATACGCAGTATTTT,CSVLYADTQYF,NA,TRBV29-1,many,TRBJ2-3
TGTGCCAGCAGCAAGGGAACAGGGGCAACGGGGGACACTGAAGCTTTCTTT,CASSKGTGATGDTEAFF,NA,TRBV21-1,NA,TRBJ1-1
TGTGCCAGCAGCCAGGGGACAGACAATGAGCAGTTCTTC,CASSQGTDNEQFF,TRBD1,TRBV7-6,many,TRBJ2-1